The present T cell receptor (beta chain) was sequenced within a study of beta chain features in type 1 diabetes. As for the study in general: On cell yields, gender and age, patients and healthy donors were similar.

The whole isolated RNA underwent reverse transcription, so sequencing captured expressed TCRB transcripts. Read counts averaged about 3.57 million for samples of naive, central memory and regulatory T cells. Measured with immunoSEQ multiplex PCR; TCRdb has only the in-frame clones, and not every one. This table holds hundreds of thousands of clones, roughly 13% found once. This clone was detected only a few times. The antigen is unknown. Notes on the study in general: In all four CD4+ subsets, TCRB CDR3 length was significantly, moderately reduced in type 1 diabetes.

The receptor was derived from a man younger than 30 in good health. The material sequenced was naive CD4+ T cells from blood.

CDR3 sequence (DNA): TGTGCCAGCAGCCAAGATGCAGGAAGCAATCAGCCCCAGCATTTT. This encodes CASSQDAGSNQPQHF. This chain connects TRBV4-2 to TRBJ1-5; D not certain. This CDR3 has 15 amino acids. Germline V CDR1 and CDR2: LGHNA, YNFKEQ. V lost 0 bases and J 1 base, leaving 7 bases between the germline ends.